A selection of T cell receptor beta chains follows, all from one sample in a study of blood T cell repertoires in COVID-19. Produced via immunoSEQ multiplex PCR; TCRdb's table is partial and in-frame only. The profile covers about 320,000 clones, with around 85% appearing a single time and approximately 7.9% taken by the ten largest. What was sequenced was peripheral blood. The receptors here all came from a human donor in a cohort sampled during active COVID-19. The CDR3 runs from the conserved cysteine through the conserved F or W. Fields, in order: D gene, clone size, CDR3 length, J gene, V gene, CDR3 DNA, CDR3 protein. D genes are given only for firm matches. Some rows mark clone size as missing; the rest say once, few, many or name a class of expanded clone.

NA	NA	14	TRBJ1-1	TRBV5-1	TGCGCCAGCAAAGAGGGACAAAGGAACACTGAAGCTTTCTTT	CASKEGQRNTEAFF
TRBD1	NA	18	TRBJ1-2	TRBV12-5	TGTGCTAGTGTTAGGGGCAGGGGGGCTGGAGACAGGGATTTTGGCTACACCTTC	CASVRGRGAGDRDFGYTF
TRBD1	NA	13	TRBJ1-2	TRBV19	TGTGCCAGTAGTATGACAGGGGGCGATGGCTACACCTTC	CASSMTGGDGYTF
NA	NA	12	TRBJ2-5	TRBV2	TGTGCCAGCAGTATACGGCAAGAGACCCAGTACTTC	CASSIRQETQYF
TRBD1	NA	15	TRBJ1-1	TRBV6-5	TGTGCCAGCAGTTCCTCGACAGGGGAAGGCGCTGAAGCTTTCTTT	CASSSSTGEGAEAFF
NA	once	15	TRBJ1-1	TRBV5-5	TGTGCCAGCAGCTTCGGCAGGGAGGGGAACACTGAAGCTTTCTTT	CASSFGREGNTEAFF
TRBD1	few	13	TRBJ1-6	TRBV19	TGTGCCAGTAGTAACAGGGGAAATTCACCCCTCCACTTT	CASSNRGNSPLHF
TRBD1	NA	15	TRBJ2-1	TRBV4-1	TGCGCCAGCAGCTTCCGGGACAGGGTTTCGGCTGAGCAGTTCTTC	CASSFRDRVSAEQFF
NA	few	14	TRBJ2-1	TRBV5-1	TGCGCCAGCAGCTTGGCCCCGCCCGACAGAGGGCAGTTCTTC	CASSLAPPDRGQFF
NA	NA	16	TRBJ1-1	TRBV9	TGTGCCAGCAGCGCGACCGGACAGCTTAAACACACTGAAGCTTTCTTT	CASSATGQLKHTEAFF
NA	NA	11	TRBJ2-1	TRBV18	TGTGCCAGCTCACCATTCAGGGAGCAGTTCTTC	CASSPFREQFF
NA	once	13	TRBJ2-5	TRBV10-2	TGCGCCACGCGAACACAGGGATTGGAGACCCAGTACTTC	CATRTQGLETQYF
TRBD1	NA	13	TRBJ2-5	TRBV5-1	TGCGCCAGCAGCCGGGACAGACAAGAGACCCAGTACTTC	CASSRDRQETQYF
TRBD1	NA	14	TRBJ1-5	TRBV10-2	TGCGCCAGCAGTCAAGACAGGGGTAATCAGCCCCAGCATTTT	CASSQDRGNQPQHF
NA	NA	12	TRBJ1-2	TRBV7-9	TGTGCCAGCAGCCTACTCAGGGATGGCTACACCTTC	CASSLLRDGYTF
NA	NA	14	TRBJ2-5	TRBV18	TGTGCCAGCTCACCTTTGGTAGGGGGAGAGACCCAGTACTTC	CASSPLVGGETQYF
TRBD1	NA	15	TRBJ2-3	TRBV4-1	TGCGCCAGCAGATCTAACAGGGGCGAATCAGATACGCAGTATTTT	CASRSNRGESDTQYF
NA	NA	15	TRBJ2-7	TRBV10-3	TGTGCCATCAAGGCCCCGGGAGGGGGCTTACACGAGCAGTACTTC	CAIKAPGGGLHEQYF
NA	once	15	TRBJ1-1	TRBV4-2	TGTGCCAGCAGCCAAAATACAGGGTCAATCGCTGAAGCTTTCTTT	CASSQNTGSIAEAFF
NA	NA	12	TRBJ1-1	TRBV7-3	TGTGCCAGCAGCGCCCCCGGGGCTGAAGCTTTCTTT	CASSAPGAEAFF
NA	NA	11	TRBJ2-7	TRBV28	TGTGCCAGCAGTTCTCGCGACGAGCAGTACTTC	CASSSRDEQYF
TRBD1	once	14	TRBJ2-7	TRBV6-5	TGTGCCAGCACCAGGGACAGGGCCGCCTACGAGCAGTACTTC	CASTRDRAAYEQYF
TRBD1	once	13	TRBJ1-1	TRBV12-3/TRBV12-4	TGTGCCAGCACCGGGATGGACAGGAGTATAGCTTTCTTT	CASTGMDRSIAFF
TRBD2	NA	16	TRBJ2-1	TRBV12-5	TGTGCTAGTGGTCGCCGGCAAACTAGCGGGGGGTTTAAGCAGTTCTTC	CASGRRQTSGGFKQFF
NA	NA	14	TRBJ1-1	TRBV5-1	TGCGCCAGCGTCCGGACTGGGGGGGACACTGAAGCTTTCTTT	CASVRTGGDTEAFF
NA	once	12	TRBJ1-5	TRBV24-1	TGTGCCACCACAGGGAGCAATCAGCCCCAGCATTTT	CATTGSNQPQHF
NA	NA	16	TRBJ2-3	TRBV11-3	TGTGCCAGCAGCTTAAGAAAAGGACTCAGCACAGATACGCAGTATTTT	CASSLRKGLSTDTQYF
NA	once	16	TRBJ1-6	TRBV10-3	TGTGCCATCAGTGATACAAGGCAGGGGCACAATTCACCCCTCCACTTT	CAISDTRQGHNSPLHF
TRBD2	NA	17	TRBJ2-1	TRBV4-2	TGTGCCAGCAGCCAAGGGGACATAGCGGGGGGACACAATGAGCAGTTCTTC	CASSQGDIAGGHNEQFF
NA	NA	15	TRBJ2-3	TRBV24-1	TGTGCCACCAGTGATACTGACAGGAGCCTAGATACGCAGTATTTT	CATSDTDRSLDTQYF
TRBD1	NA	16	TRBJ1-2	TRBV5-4	TGTGCCAGTAAAACCGGGACAGGGGGTCTGCCGGGTGGCTACACCTTC	CASKTGTGGLPGGYTF
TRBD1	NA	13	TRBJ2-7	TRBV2	TGTGCCAGCAGGGAGACAGGGGGCTACGAGCAGTACTTC	CASRETGGYEQYF